This T cell receptor (beta chain) was obtained from a study of T cells in Graves' hyperthyroidism and ophthalmopathy. Study observations and caveats: The majority of expanded thyroid clonotypes above 0.001 also appeared in blood.

Using RNA transcripts as the source, TCR beta CDR3 regions were amplified. With the HTBI primer set, the TCR CDR3 went through a first round of RT-PCR. TCRdb used MiXCR to reprocess the multiplex PCR reads, holding one entry per CDR3 protein. The sample shows hundreds of thousands of distinct CDR3 sequences, around 19% of them seen only once. Germline V CDR1 and CDR2: SEHNR, FQNEAQ (reference sequence). The CDR3 sequence is 14 residues long. V lost 1 base, J lost 5 bases, and 8 bases lay in between. For this clonotype: Antigen unknown.

Clinicians diagnosed patients from clinical symptoms, serum thyroxine and TRAb, thyroid ultrasound and orbital computed tomography. The receptor was isolated from a woman in her 50s with Graves' hyperthyroidism that later progressed to Graves' ophthalmopathy. Specimen: blood. The chain carries TRBV7-9 and TRBJ2-2; no clear D gene. The CDR3 sequence is CASSLVGFTGELFF. The CDR3, as DNA: TGTGCCAGCAGCTTAGTCGGGTTTACCGGGGAGCTGTTTTTT.